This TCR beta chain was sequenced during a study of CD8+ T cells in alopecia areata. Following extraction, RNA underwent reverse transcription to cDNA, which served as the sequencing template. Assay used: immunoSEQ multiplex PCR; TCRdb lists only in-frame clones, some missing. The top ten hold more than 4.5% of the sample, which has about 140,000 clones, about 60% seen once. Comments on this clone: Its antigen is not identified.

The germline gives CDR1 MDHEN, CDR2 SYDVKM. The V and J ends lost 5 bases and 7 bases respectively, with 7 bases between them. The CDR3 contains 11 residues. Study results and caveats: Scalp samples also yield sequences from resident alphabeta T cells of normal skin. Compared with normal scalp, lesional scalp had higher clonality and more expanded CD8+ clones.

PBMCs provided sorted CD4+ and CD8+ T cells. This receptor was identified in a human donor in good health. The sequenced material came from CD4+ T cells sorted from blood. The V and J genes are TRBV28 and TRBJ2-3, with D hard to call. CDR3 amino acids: CASSRRYTQYF. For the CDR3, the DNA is TGTGCCAGCAGTCGCCGATATACGCAGTATTTT.